The sequence of this TCR beta chain was determined in a study of breast tumors, draining lymph nodes, adjacent tissues. Study outcomes and limitations: The lymph node origin of tumor T cells was framed as consistent with a hypothesis, not demonstrated.

This clonotype was seen repeatedly, ten times or more. Its antigen is unknown. Breast cancer patients provided tissue from their axillary draining lymph nodes. TCRdb independently ran MiXCR on the multiplex PCR reads; one entry per CDR3 protein. The repertoire holds over 130,000 distinct CDR3 sequences, with approximately 32% as singletons. The sequence derives from a female donor with breast cancer. Some clones in this sample may be carry-over from other donors' samples. Sequencing was done on a sample of axillary lymph node tissue.

The CDR3 region is CSASVPTGGRETQYF. In nucleotides, the CDR3 is TGCAGTGCTAGTGTCCCGACAGGGGGCCGGGAGACCCAGTACTTC. The rearrangement joins TRBV20-1 to TRBJ2-5; TRBD1 matches at 10 bases. Trimming took 3 bases from V and 5 from J; bases not matched to a gene: 9. Germline loops: CDR1 DFQATT, CDR2 SNEGSKA (reference sequence). The CDR3 covers 15 residues.